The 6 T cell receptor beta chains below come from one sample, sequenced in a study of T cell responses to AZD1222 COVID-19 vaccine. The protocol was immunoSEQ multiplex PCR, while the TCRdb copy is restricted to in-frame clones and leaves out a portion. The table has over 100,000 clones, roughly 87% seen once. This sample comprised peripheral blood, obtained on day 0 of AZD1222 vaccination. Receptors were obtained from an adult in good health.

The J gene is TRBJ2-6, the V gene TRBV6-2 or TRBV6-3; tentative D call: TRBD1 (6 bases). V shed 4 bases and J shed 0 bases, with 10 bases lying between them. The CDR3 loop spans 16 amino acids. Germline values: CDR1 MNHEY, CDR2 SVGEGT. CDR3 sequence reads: CASSSGDRSGANVLTF. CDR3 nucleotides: TGTGCCAGCAGTTCAGGGGATCGCTCTGGGGCCAACGTCCTGACTTTC.

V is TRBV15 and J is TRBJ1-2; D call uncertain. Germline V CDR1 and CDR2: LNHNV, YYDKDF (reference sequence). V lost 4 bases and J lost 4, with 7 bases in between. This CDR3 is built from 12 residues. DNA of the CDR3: TGTGCCACCAGCAAATTAAGCTATGGCTACACCTTC. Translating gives CATSKLSYGYTF.

CDR3 residues: CASSSPGAGGEKLFF. The CDR3 DNA follows: TGTGCCAGCAGCTCTCCAGGGGCTGGGGGTGAAAAACTGTTTTTT. This chain uses TRBV5-5 with TRBJ1-4, with D perhaps TRBD1 (6 bases). The ends were cut back, 3 bases at V and 7 bases at J, with 16 bases in the middle. CDR1 is SGHKS and CDR2 is YYEKEE in the germline V gene (reference sequence). This CDR3 is 15 amino acids long.

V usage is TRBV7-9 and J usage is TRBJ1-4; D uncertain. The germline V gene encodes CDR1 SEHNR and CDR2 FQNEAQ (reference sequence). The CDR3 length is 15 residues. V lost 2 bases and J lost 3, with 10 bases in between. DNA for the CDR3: TGTGCCAGCAGCTTATCGCGGGCAGCTAATGAAAAACTGTTTTTT. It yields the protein CASSLSRAANEKLFF.

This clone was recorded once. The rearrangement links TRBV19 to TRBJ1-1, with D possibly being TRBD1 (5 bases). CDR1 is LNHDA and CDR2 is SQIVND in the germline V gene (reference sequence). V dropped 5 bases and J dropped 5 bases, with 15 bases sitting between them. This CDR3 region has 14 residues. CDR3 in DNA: TGTGCCAGTAGTGATGGGGCACCAGGGACTGAAGCTTTCTTT. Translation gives CASSDGAPGTEAFF.

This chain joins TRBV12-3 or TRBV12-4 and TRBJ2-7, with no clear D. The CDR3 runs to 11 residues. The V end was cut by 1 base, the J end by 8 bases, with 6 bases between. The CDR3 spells CASSLGVKQYF. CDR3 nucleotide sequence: TGTGCCAGCAGTTTAGGGGTTAAGCAGTACTTC.